This passage covers 3 T cell receptor beta chains from one sample sequenced in a study of blood T cell repertoires in COVID-19 (dated by TCRdb to 2020 to 2021). The library came from the immunoSEQ multiplex PCR assay. TCRdb retrieved this table from immuneACCESS and kept in-frame rearrangements only. Not all clones are present; in checked studies, unresolved V genes account for under half, and no reason is known for the remainder. The sample table shows fewer than 200,000 clones, and approximately 86% are seen once. The ten largest account for 2.7% of the sample. Material for sequencing was peripheral blood. These receptors were taken from a middle-aged man with active or convalescent COVID-19.

The chain links TRBV5-1 to TRBJ1-4; D is uncertain. Germline V gene lookup returns CDR1 SGHRS and CDR2 YFSETQ. The CDR3 is 12 amino acids. Trimming pared 0 bases from V and 6 bases from J, leaving 3 bases between. The CDR3 sequence: CASSLGDEKLFF. The DNA for the CDR3 is TGCGCCAGCAGCTTGGGCGATGAAAAACTGTTTTTT.

This rearrangement joins TRBV7-2 to TRBJ2-3; tentatively, D is TRBD1 (5 bases). Germline V gene lookup returns CDR1 SGHTA and CDR2 FQGNSA. V gave up 2 bases and J gave up 5 bases, with 11 bases separating them. The CDR3 is made up of 14 amino acids. This chain's CDR3 is CASSLLGDQDTQYF. DNA of the CDR3: TGTGCCAGCAGCTTATTAGGGGATCAAGATACGCAGTATTTT. The entire variable domain, with the rest obtained from reference TRBV7-2 and TRBJ2-3, is as follows: GAGVSQSPSNKVTEKGKDVELRCDPISGHTALYWYRQSLGQGLEFLIYFQGNSAPDKSGLPSDRFSAERTGGSVSTLTIQRTQQEDSAVYLCASSLLGDQDTQYFGPGTRLTVL.

CDR3 amino acids: CASSRGTSGAYNEQFF. CDR3 in DNA: TGCGCCAGCAGCCGCGGGACTAGCGGGGCCTACAATGAGCAGTTCTTC. The chain recombines TRBV4-1 with TRBJ2-1; 13 positions agree with TRBD2. Trimming took 4 bases from V and 2 from J; bases not matched to a gene: 2. CDR1 MGHRA and CDR2 YSYEKL come from the germline V gene. This CDR3 has 16 amino acids.